Shown below are 30 T cell receptor beta chains from a single sample sequenced in a study of patients and donors after allogeneic stem cell transplantation. In TCRdb, the RT-PCR reads were re-called with MiXCR into one record per CDR3 protein. The sample lists roughly 960,000 distinct CDR3 sequences, around 17% occurring once. Sequenced: blood, either unsorted or a sorted T cell fraction (not recorded which). All receptors come from a human donor who was either an allogeneic HSCT recipient or a stem cell or donor lymphocyte infusion donor (not recorded which). It is not recorded whose cells these are; they may come from a transplant donor.

This clonotype was counted between two and nine times. V gene TRBV7-9 combines with J gene TRBJ2-1; D uncertain. Between the trimmed V and J ends, which lost 5 bases and 6 bases, there was a span of 17 bases. Germline V gene lookup returns CDR1 SEHNR and CDR2 FQNEAQ (reference sequence). The CDR3 spans 15 residues. The CDR3 loop is CASSPLGLVGNEQFF. The CDR3 nucleotides read TGTGCCAGCAGCCCCCTCGGGTTAGTCGGCAATGAGCAGTTCTTC.

This chain joins TRBV14 and TRBJ2-3, with D perhaps TRBD2 (6 bases). The CDR3 totals 14 residues. The V gene's germline CDR1 is SGHDN and CDR2 FVKESK. The V and J ends lost 0 bases and 4 bases respectively, with 8 bases between them. The CDR3 here is CASSQEWGADTQYF. The CDR3 DNA reads TGTGCCAGCAGCCAAGAATGGGGGGCAGATACGCAGTATTTT. Supplemented by reference TRBV14 and TRBJ2-3, the full variable domain reads EAGVTQFPSHSVIEKGQTVTLRCDPISGHDNLYWYRRVMGKEIKFLLHFVKESKQDESGMPNNRFLAERTGGTYSTLKVQPAELEDSGVYFCASSQEWGADTQYFGPGTRLTVL.

The rearrangement uses TRBV20-1 and TRBJ2-1, with 7 positions matching TRBD2. J lost 4 bases, V lost 0 bases, and 9 bases had no gene match. This CDR3 contains 16 residues. Germline loops: CDR1 DFQATT, CDR2 SNEGSKA (reference sequence). The CDR3 protein is CSARDPSGRGYNEQFF. The CDR3 DNA reads TGCAGTGCTAGAGACCCTTCGGGGCGGGGGTACAATGAGCAGTTCTTC.

This clonotype was observed a handful of times. The V gene is TRBV4-2, the J gene TRBJ1-2, with no clear D. The CDR3 covers 14 residues. Trimming took off 1 base at V and 8 bases at J, with 14 bases between the two ends. Looked up from germline, CDR1 is LGHNA and CDR2 is YNFKEQ. CDR3 bases: TGTGCCAGCAGCCAAGCCGAGGACGGAATCGGCTACACCTTC. It translates to CASSQAEDGIGYTF.

The table lists this clonotype with a few counts. The gene calls are TRBV6-1 and TRBJ1-5, with TRBD1 as a possible D gene (5 bases). Germline V gene lookup returns CDR1 MNHNS and CDR2 SASEGT. The CDR3 runs to 13 residues. Deletions cut 4 bases from V and 4 bases from J, with 8 bases between. The DNA for the CDR3 is TGTGCCAGCAGTGCACCAGGGAATCAGCCCCAGCATTTT. This encodes CASSAPGNQPQHF.

This clonotype was seen more than once but under ten times. The chain carries TRBV6-6 and TRBJ2-1; weak D call: TRBD2 (5 bases). The CDR3 runs to 13 residues. V was cut by 0 bases and J by 7 bases, with 7 bases left in between. Germline V lookup: CDR1 MNHNY, CDR2 SVGAGI (reference sequence). The CDR3 is CASSYSRENEQFF. The CDR3 DNA reads TGTGCCAGCAGTTACTCCCGGGAAAATGAGCAGTTCTTC.

This clonotype was seen a handful of times. The V call is TRBV4-3, the J call TRBJ1-6; D remains ambiguous. The CDR3 has 14 amino acids. Per germline, CDR1 LGHNA and CDR2 YSLEER. With 0 bases removed from V and 7 bases from J, the gap between germline ends came to 7 bases. In nucleotides, the CDR3 is TGCGCCAGCAGCCAAGAATCCCTCAATTCACCCCTCCACTTT. Translating gives CASSQESLNSPLHF.

This clonotype was observed a handful of times. This sequence joins TRBV6-1 and TRBJ2-1; 8 nucleotides align to TRBD2. The CDR3 covers 14 residues. Germline values: CDR1 MNHNS, CDR2 SASEGT. J lost 5 bases, V lost 6 bases, and 6 bases had no gene match. For the CDR3, the DNA is TGTGCCAGCAGCCGAGGGACTAGGAACAATGAGCAGTTCTTC. It is translated as CASSRGTRNNEQFF.

This clonotype occurred many times. The rearrangement joins TRBV5-1 to TRBJ1-2, with 9 bases matching TRBD1. Germline V gene sequence: CDR1 SGHRS, CDR2 YFSETQ. The V and J ends lost 4 bases and 8 bases, in that order; junction bases with no gene match: 3. This CDR3 comprises 12 residues. Written as DNA, the CDR3 is TGCGCCAGCAGCCCCGGACAGGGGGGCTACACCTTC. Translated, it gives CASSPGQGGYTF. The whole variable domain, remainder taken from reference TRBV5-1 and TRBJ1-2, is KAGVTQTPRYLIKTRGQQVTLSCSPISGHRSVSWYQQTPGQGLQFLFEYFSETQRNKGNFPGRFSGRQFSNSRSEMNVSTLELGDSALYLCASSPGQGGYTFGSGTRLTVV.

J is TRBJ2-7 and V is TRBV6-5; 12 bases agree with TRBD2. The V and J ends lost 2 bases and 0 bases, in that order; junction bases with no gene match: 2. The CDR3 contains 16 residues. Germline V gene lookup returns CDR1 MNHEY and CDR2 SVGAGI. CDR3 region: CASSYRTSGNSYEQYF. CDR3 nucleotide sequence: TGTGCCAGCAGTTACCGGACTAGCGGGAACTCCTACGAGCAGTACTTC.

This rearrangement joins TRBV19 to TRBJ2-7; TRBD1 matches 8 bases. After removal of 4 bases from V and 6 bases from J, the junction contained 2 bases not matched to a gene. Germline values: CDR1 LNHDA, CDR2 SQIVND (reference sequence). The CDR3 loop spans 12 amino acids. CDR3 bases: TGTGCCAGTAGTAACACAGGGGGCGAGCAGTACTTC. Protein sequence: CASSNTGGEQYF.

This clonotype has more than one count but fewer than ten. The rearrangement uses TRBV7-2 and TRBJ2-7; D is unclear. This CDR3 is 12 amino acids long. V was pared by 7 bases and J by 2 bases, with 9 bases between. Germline V gives CDR1 SGHTA, CDR2 FQGNSA. The CDR3 spells CASTHDTYEQYF. The DNA of the CDR3 is TGTGCCAGCACCCACGACACCTACGAGCAGTACTTC.

This clonotype was observed many times. The CDR3 reads CASSLDAGADTQYF. The CDR3 coding sequence is TGTGCCAGCAGTTTGGATGCCGGGGCAGATACGCAGTATTTT. This chain links TRBV12-3 or TRBV12-4 with TRBJ2-3; TRBD2 might be the D (5 bases). With 3 bases removed from V and 4 bases from J, the gap between germline ends came to 11 bases. This CDR3 spans 14 amino acids.

In its sample, this clonotype was seen a few times. The genes are TRBV4-1 and TRBJ2-2, with 11 bases lining up with TRBD2. After removal of 4 bases from V and 1 base from J, the junction contained 2 bases not matched to a gene. Germline values: CDR1 MGHRA, CDR2 YSYEKL. The CDR3 is 16 amino acids. Written as DNA, the CDR3 is TGCGCCAGCAGCCGAGGACTAGCGGGGAACACCGGGGAGCTGTTTTTT. Its protein product is CASSRGLAGNTGELFF.

V usage is TRBV18 and J usage is TRBJ1-5, with D unresolved. The CDR3 runs 16 residues. Germline-derived CDR1 and CDR2 are KGHSH and LQKENI. V lost 3 bases and J 1 base, leaving 13 bases between the germline ends. CDR3 protein: CASSPLAGVSNQPQHF. The CDR3 DNA is TGTGCCAGCTCACCTTTGGCCGGGGTGAGCAATCAGCCCCAGCATTTT.

V is TRBV7-9 and J is TRBJ2-6, with D possibly matching TRBD2 (5 bases). Between the trimmed V and J ends, which lost 1 base and 2 bases, there was a span of 9 bases. Germline lookup yields CDR1 SEHNR and CDR2 FQNEAQ (reference sequence). The CDR3 spans 16 residues. This CDR3 reads CASSLDMGAGANVLTF. The DNA of the CDR3 is TGTGCCAGCAGCTTAGATATGGGAGCTGGGGCCAACGTCCTGACTTTC.

The chain joins TRBV9 to TRBJ2-3, with D uncertain. The CDR3 totals 14 residues. The germline V gene has CDR1 SGDLS and CDR2 YYNGEE. The ends were cut back, 4 bases at V and 2 bases at J, with 11 bases in the middle. CDR3 coding DNA: TGTGCCAGCAGCCCCCAGGCCAACACAGATACGCAGTATTTT. Protein sequence: CASSPQANTDTQYF. Complete variable domain (other parts from reference TRBV9 and TRBJ2-3): DSGVTQTPKHLITATGQRVTLRCSPRSGDLSVYWYQQSLDQGLQFLIQYYNGEERAKGNILERFSAQQFPDLHSELNLSSLELGDSALYFCASSPQANTDTQYFGPGTRLTVL.

This clonotype was detected only a few times. V usage is TRBV30 and J usage is TRBJ2-2; no clear D. V lost 1 base and J 3 bases, leaving 6 bases between the germline ends. Germline V gene sequence: CDR1 GTSNPN, CDR2 SVGIG (reference sequence). The CDR3 consists of 13 residues. The CDR3 DNA reads TGTGCCTGGAGTGGTTCTTACACCGGGGAGCTGTTTTTT. Its protein product is CAWSGSYTGELFF.

The chain couples TRBV12-3 or TRBV12-4 to TRBJ1-4; TRBD1 agrees at 7 bases. Trimming took 3 bases from V and 6 from J; bases not matched to a gene: 4. The CDR3 is made up of 14 amino acids. DNA of the CDR3: TGTGCCAGCAGTTTTATGGGGACAGATGAAAAACTGTTTTTT. Protein product: CASSFMGTDEKLFF.

This clonotype was detected a few times. This chain uses TRBV20-1 with TRBJ2-1; 8 positions match TRBD2. The length of the CDR3 is 12 residues. Germline assignment: CDR1 DFQATT and CDR2 SNEGSKA (reference sequence). V gave up 3 bases and J gave up 9 bases; unmatched junction bases: 4. CDR3 nucleotides: TGCAGTGCTAGCGGGGGGGCCGGTGAGCAGTTCTTC. Its protein product is CSASGGAGEQFF.

The rearrangement uses TRBV7-3 and TRBJ1-4, with D uncertain. Trimming pared 6 bases from V and 4 bases from J, leaving 18 bases between. CDR1 and CDR2 (germline): SGHTA, FQGTGA. The length of the CDR3 is 16 residues. The CDR3 coding sequence is TGTGCCAGCAGACTTACGGGCGGAGTAATTAATGAAAAACTGTTTTTT. Its translation: CASRLTGGVINEKLFF.

This chain uses TRBV6-2 or TRBV6-3 with TRBJ2-5; the D is unclear. The CDR3 length is 14 residues. Germline V lookup: CDR1 MNHEY, CDR2 SVGEGT. Trimming stripped 6 bases from V and 1 base from J, with 12 bases between. The CDR3 is CASSFRNRQETQYF. CDR3 nucleotide sequence: TGTGCCAGCAGCTTCAGGAACCGCCAAGAGACCCAGTACTTC.

This clonotype was detected a few times. V and J are TRBV27 and TRBJ2-7, with a possible D match to TRBD2 (6 bases). The CDR3 sequence is 14 residues long. V was shortened by 5 bases and J by 3 bases, with 14 bases between the two germline ends. Per the germline V gene, CDR1 is MNHEY and CDR2 is SMNVEV (reference sequence). The CDR3 reads CASSTTGTYYEQYF. CDR3 bases: TGTGCCAGCAGTACTACCGGGACTTACTACGAGCAGTACTTC.

The chain combines TRBV20-1 with TRBJ2-2; weak D call: TRBD2 (6 bases). Germline CDR1 DFQATT, CDR2 SNEGSKA (reference sequence). The CDR3 loop spans 14 amino acids. V lost 3 bases, J lost 1 base, and 9 bases lay in between. DNA of the CDR3: TGCAGTGCTAGTAGGCGGGGGAACACCGGGGAGCTGTTTTTT. Translation gives CSASRRGNTGELFF.

This chain connects TRBV5-1 to TRBJ1-2, with D perhaps matching TRBD1 (5 bases). V dropped 4 bases and J dropped 4 bases, with 14 bases sitting between them. This CDR3 is built from 14 residues. Germline V gives CDR1 SGHRS, CDR2 YFSETQ. The CDR3 is CASSEPRGRYGYTF. For the CDR3, the DNA is TGCGCCAGCAGCGAACCTAGGGGACGCTATGGCTACACCTTC.

This clonotype has ten or more counts. The rearrangement uses TRBV12-3 or TRBV12-4 and TRBJ2-3; 9 bases are shared with TRBD2. V trimming: 5 bases; J trimming: 6 bases; junction bases outside the gene matches: 12. This CDR3 comprises 16 residues. CDR3 amino acids: CASSSSGRPTPDTQYF. The CDR3 DNA reads as TGTGCCAGCAGTAGTAGCGGGAGACCCACCCCCGATACGCAGTATTTT.

The chain joins TRBV20-1 to TRBJ2-3; 7 bases agree with TRBD1. Germline lookup yields CDR1 DFQATT and CDR2 SNEGSKA (reference sequence). There are 15 residues in the CDR3. Unmatched junction bases numbered 9, after V lost 4 bases and J lost 2 bases. The CDR3 region has the DNA TGCAGTGCTACCCCCGGGACAGAGAACACAGATACGCAGTATTTT. Translation gives CSATPGTENTDTQYF.

This clonotype was recorded once. The chain combines TRBV5-1 with TRBJ2-7; TRBD2 agrees at 14 bases. Germline V gene lookup returns CDR1 SGHRS and CDR2 YFSETQ. The CDR3 is 17 residues long. The V gene end was trimmed by 1 base and the J gene end by 3 bases; junction bases not matched to a gene: 6. CDR3 amino acids: CASSLSPGLAGVYEQYF. The CDR3 DNA reads as TGCGCCAGCAGCTTGTCCCCGGGACTAGCGGGGGTCTACGAGCAGTACTTC.

The chain is built from TRBV12-3 or TRBV12-4 and TRBJ2-2, with D possibly matching TRBD2 (6 bases). The CDR3 is 13 amino acids. Trimming stripped 8 bases from V and 5 bases from J, with 12 bases between. The CDR3 loop reads CASAKGRTGELFF. The CDR3 DNA reads as TGTGCCAGCGCCAAGGGGAGGACCGGGGAGCTGTTTTTT.

The V gene is TRBV20-1, the J gene TRBJ1-1, with no clear D. Deletions cut 1 base from V and 4 bases from J, with 4 bases between. This CDR3 region has 11 residues. Per germline, CDR1 DFQATT and CDR2 SNEGSKA (reference sequence). The chain's CDR3 is CSARAFTEAFF. In DNA, the CDR3 is TGCAGTGCTAGAGCGTTCACTGAAGCTTTCTTT.